This passage covers 22 T cell receptor beta chains from one sample sequenced in a study of blood T cell repertoires in COVID-19. Repertoires were generated with immunoSEQ multiplex PCR, while TCRdb's copy carries only in-frame clones and drops some. This sample has about 140,000 clones, with around 84% found just once. The sample comprised peripheral blood. The origin of the receptors is a woman in her sixties with acute or convalescent COVID-19.

This clone was recorded once. The V and J genes are TRBV29-1 and TRBJ2-4; D is possibly TRBD1 (6 bases). Germline V CDR1 and CDR2: SQVTM, ANQGSEA. With 2 bases removed from V and 1 base from J, the gap between germline ends came to 6 bases. This CDR3 is 13 amino acids long. CDR3 DNA: TGCAGCGTTGAACAGGGGGCCAAAAACATTCAGTACTTC. It translates to CSVEQGAKNIQYF. The complete variable domain, with remaining parts taken from reference TRBV29-1 and TRBJ2-4, reads SAVISQKPSRDICQRGTSLTIQCQVDSQVTMMFWYRQQPGQSLTLIATANQGSEATYESGFVIDKFPISRPNLTFSTLTVSNMSPEDSSIYLCSVEQGAKNIQYFGAGTRLSVL.

The chain recombines TRBV5-1 with TRBJ2-7; 10 bases are a match to TRBD1. This CDR3 has 17 residues. Looked up from germline, CDR1 is SGHRS and CDR2 is YFSETQ. Trimming at V came to 5 bases and at J to 2 bases, leaving 13 bases not matched to a gene. CDR3 DNA sequence: TGCGCCAGCAGAGGAGGGGACAGGGGAGGACTCGCCTACGAGCAGTACTTC. Its translation: CASRGGDRGGLAYEQYF.

The V and J genes are TRBV6-4 and TRBJ1-4; 8 positions agree with TRBD1. This CDR3 spans 15 amino acids. Looked up from germline, CDR1 is MRHNA and CDR2 is SNTAGT. J gave up 5 bases and V 6 bases, and 8 bases lay outside the gene matches. The CDR3 loop is CASSQLGQGNEKLFF. CDR3 coding DNA: TGTGCCAGCAGCCAGCTAGGACAGGGCAATGAAAAACTGTTTTTT.

V is TRBV4-1 and J is TRBJ1-6; no reliable D call. The germline gives CDR1 MGHRA, CDR2 YSYEKL. V lost 0 bases to trimming and J lost 8 bases, with 8 bases between them. The CDR3 loop spans 14 amino acids. The CDR3 DNA reads as TGCGCCAGCAGCCAAGATCACGGGTATTCACCCCTCCACTTT. Translation: CASSQDHGYSPLHF.

V usage is TRBV4-2 and J usage is TRBJ2-6, with TRBD1 as a possible D gene (6 bases). Germline V gene data show CDR1 as LGHNA and CDR2 as YNFKEQ. This CDR3 is built from 15 residues. Trimming removed 1 base at V and 8 bases at J, with 12 bases between. The CDR3 loop is CASSQVRTGTNVLTF. CDR3 DNA: TGTGCCAGCAGCCAAGTTCGTACAGGGACCAACGTCCTGACTTTC.

The chain links TRBV3-1 (or the pseudogene TRBV3-2) to TRBJ1-1; TRBD1 agrees at 11 bases. Per germline, CDR1 LGHDT and CDR2 YNNKEL (reference sequence). The J segment lost 4 bases and the V segment lost 4 bases, leaving 5 bases of the junction unmatched. This CDR3 has 15 residues. The CDR3 reads CASSPTGTGGTEAFF. In DNA, the CDR3 is TGTGCCAGCAGCCCAACTGGGACAGGGGGCACTGAAGCTTTCTTT.

The CDR3: CSVEDRRADTQYF. The DNA for the CDR3 is TGCAGCGTTGAAGATCGCAGGGCAGATACGCAGTATTTT. The chain couples TRBV29-1 to TRBJ2-3; perhaps TRBD1 as D (5 bases). CDR3 size: 13 residues. The V gene's germline CDR1 is SQVTM and CDR2 ANQGSEA. Trimming took off 0 bases at V and 4 bases at J, with 8 bases between the two ends.

V is TRBV30 and J is TRBJ1-6; 7 bases match TRBD1. Unmatched junction bases numbered 2, after V lost 0 bases and J lost 6 bases. The V gene's germline CDR1 is GTSNPN and CDR2 SVGIG (reference sequence). The CDR3 spans 14 residues. The CDR3 DNA is TGTGCCTGGAGTGTCGCAGGGGGTAATTCACCCCTCCACTTT. It is translated as CAWSVAGGNSPLHF.

The chain employs TRBV27 and TRBJ2-5; TRBD2 agrees at 8 bases. V dropped 5 bases and J dropped 3; count of bases not matched to a gene: 11. This CDR3 comprises 16 residues. The germline V gene encodes CDR1 MNHEY and CDR2 SMNVEV (reference sequence). CDR3 loop: CASSPTWTSLEETQYF. The DNA for the CDR3 is TGTGCCAGCAGTCCAACCTGGACTAGCCTCGAAGAGACCCAGTACTTC.

Points on this clone: An end of the junction differs from the germline gene, which may be a read error. The chain recombines TRBV7-7 with TRBJ2-1; D is possibly TRBD2 (7 bases). CDR1 is SSHAT, CDR2 FNYEAQ, per germline (reference sequence). This CDR3 is 15 amino acids long. The CDR3 loop is CASSLGGVGGNEQFF. The CDR3 region has the DNA TGTGCTAGCAGCTTAGGGGGGGTAGGTGGCAATGAGCAGTTCTTC.

J is TRBJ2-1 and V is TRBV11-3, with TRBD1 identical over 12 bases. This CDR3 is 15 amino acids long. CDR1 is SGHNT and CDR2 is YENEEA in the germline V gene. J lost 8 bases, V lost 5 bases, and 7 bases had no gene match. The CDR3 sequence is CASSDRDRGQDEQFF. DNA of the CDR3: TGTGCCAGCAGCGATCGGGACAGGGGGCAGGATGAGCAGTTCTTC.

V gene TRBV6-6 combines with J gene TRBJ1-2; maybe TRBD1 (5 bases). The V gene's germline CDR1 is MNHNY and CDR2 SVGAGI (reference sequence). Between the trimmed V and J ends, which lost 5 bases and 4 bases, there was a span of 20 bases. CDR3 size: 16 residues. The DNA for the CDR3 is TGTGCCAGCAGTCGAAGCCTGACGGGGGGGACCTATGGCTACACCTTC. Translation: CASSRSLTGGTYGYTF.

The chain recombines TRBV19 with TRBJ1-1; tentative D call: TRBD1 (6 bases). The CDR3 consists of 13 residues. Looked up from germline, CDR1 is LNHDA and CDR2 is SQIVND (reference sequence). Trimming shortened V by 4 bases and J by 3 bases, and 9 bases separated the two germline ends. CDR3 region: CASSTTGYTEAFF. For the CDR3, the DNA is TGTGCCAGTAGTACCACAGGGTACACTGAAGCTTTCTTT.

The V and J genes are TRBV9 and TRBJ2-3; 9 bases are shared with TRBD1. The CDR3 covers 15 residues. The germline CDR1 and CDR2 sequences are SGDLS and YYNGEE. Trimming at V came to 6 bases and at J to 1 base, leaving 6 bases not matched to a gene. The CDR3 DNA follows: TGTGCCAGCACCAGCCGGACAGGGGGCACAGATACGCAGTATTTT. Translating gives CASTSRTGGTDTQYF.

The chain couples TRBV18 to TRBJ1-5, with a possible D match to TRBD1 (6 bases). The length of the CDR3 is 16 residues. The V end lost 0 bases, the J end lost 0 bases, and 9 bases lay between the germline ends. Germline V lookup: CDR1 KGHSH, CDR2 LQKENI. CDR3 sequence reads: CASSPPTGYSNQPQHF. CDR3 nucleotides: TGTGCCAGCTCACCACCAACAGGGTATAGCAATCAGCCCCAGCATTTT. The whole variable domain, remainder taken from reference TRBV18 and TRBJ1-5, is NAGVMQNPRHLVRRRGQEARLRCSPMKGHSHVYWYRQLPEEGLKFMVYLQKENIIDESGMPKERFSAEFPKEGPSILRIQQVVRGDSAAYFCASSPPTGYSNQPQHFGDGTRLSIL.

The chain combines TRBV5-1 with TRBJ1-4; perhaps TRBD1 as D (5 bases). The CDR3 covers 16 residues. With 0 bases removed from V and 6 bases from J, the gap between germline ends came to 15 bases. Germline CDR1 reads SGHRS; CDR2 reads YFSETQ. CDR3 protein: CASSLAPTVTHEKLFF. CDR3 in DNA: TGCGCCAGCAGCTTGGCTCCGACAGTTACCCATGAAAAACTGTTTTTT.

The rearrangement uses TRBV7-2 and TRBJ1-6; a possible D gene is TRBD1 (5 bases). Germline lookup yields CDR1 SGHTA and CDR2 FQGNSA. V lost 5 bases and J lost 11, with 19 bases in between. The CDR3 contains 15 residues. CDR3 sequence: CASSPNQGFKAPLHF. The CDR3, as DNA: TGTGCCAGCAGCCCAAATCAGGGATTCAAAGCACCCCTCCACTTT.

The rearrangement links TRBV3-1 (or the pseudogene TRBV3-2) to TRBJ2-2, with a tentative D call TRBD1 (6 bases). The CDR3 is 15 amino acids. The germline V gene encodes CDR1 LGHDT and CDR2 YNNKEL (reference sequence). V lost 0 bases and J 4 bases, leaving 9 bases between the germline ends. The CDR3 loop reads CASSQERGGTGELFF. The CDR3 nucleotides read TGTGCCAGCAGCCAAGAGAGAGGGGGCACCGGGGAGCTGTTTTTT.

This clone was found a few times. The J gene is TRBJ1-2, the V gene TRBV18; D is uncertain. V lost 4 bases and J lost 0, with 15 bases in between. CDR1 KGHSH and CDR2 LQKENI come from the germline V gene. CDR3 length: 16 residues. CDR3 in amino acids: CASSLSLGDTNYGYTF. The DNA of the CDR3 is TGTGCCAGCTCACTGTCGTTGGGAGACACTAACTATGGCTACACCTTC.

This clone has a handful of counts. The chain uses TRBV7-9 and TRBJ1-1; TRBD1 agrees at 9 bases. Losses at the gene ends were 5 bases for V and 6 bases for J; bases not matched to a gene: 10. This CDR3 contains 15 residues. CDR1 is SEHNR, CDR2 FQNEAQ, per germline (reference sequence). CDR3 coding DNA: TGTGCCAGCAGCAGCTTAACAGGGGGCAACGCTGAAGCTTTCTTT. The encoded protein is CASSSLTGGNAEAFF. Full variable domain (missing parts from reference TRBV7-9 and TRBJ1-1): DTGVSQNPRHKITKRGQNVTFRCDPISEHNRLYWYRQTLGQGPEFLTYFQNEAQLEKSRLLSDRFSAERPKGSFSTLEIQRTEQGDSAMYLCASSSLTGGNAEAFFGQGTRLTVV.

A few counts support this clone. The chain uses TRBV19 and TRBJ1-5; weak D call: TRBD1 (6 bases). Germline CDR1 LNHDA, CDR2 SQIVND (reference sequence). This CDR3 has 15 amino acids. Trimming took off 0 bases at V and 7 bases at J, with 13 bases between the two ends. The CDR3 sequence: CASSIDPRGRQPQHF. The CDR3 region has the DNA TGTGCCAGTAGTATAGATCCCAGGGGACGGCAGCCCCAGCATTTT.

J is TRBJ2-4 and V is TRBV20-1, with TRBD2 as a possible D gene (6 bases). This CDR3 is 16 amino acids long. Trimming shortened V by 3 bases and J by 9 bases, and 24 bases separated the two germline ends. From germline, CDR1 is DFQATT and CDR2 SNEGSKA (reference sequence). The DNA for the CDR3 is TGCAGTGCTAGTCCCGAGACCAGGGACTGGCGGGGCATTCAGTACTTC. Translating gives CSASPETRDWRGIQYF.